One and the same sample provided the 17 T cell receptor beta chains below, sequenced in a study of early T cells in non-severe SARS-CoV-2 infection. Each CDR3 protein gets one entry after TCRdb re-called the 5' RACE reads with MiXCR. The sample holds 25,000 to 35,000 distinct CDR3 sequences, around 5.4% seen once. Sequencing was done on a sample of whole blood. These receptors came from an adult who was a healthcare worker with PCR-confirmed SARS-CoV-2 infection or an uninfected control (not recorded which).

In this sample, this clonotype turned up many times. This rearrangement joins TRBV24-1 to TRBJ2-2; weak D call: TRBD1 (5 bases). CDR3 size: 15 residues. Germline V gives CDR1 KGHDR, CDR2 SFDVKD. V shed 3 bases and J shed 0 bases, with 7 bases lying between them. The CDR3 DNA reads TGTGCCACCAGTGATCAGGGTTCGAACACCGGGGAGCTGTTTTTT. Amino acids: CATSDQGSNTGELFF.

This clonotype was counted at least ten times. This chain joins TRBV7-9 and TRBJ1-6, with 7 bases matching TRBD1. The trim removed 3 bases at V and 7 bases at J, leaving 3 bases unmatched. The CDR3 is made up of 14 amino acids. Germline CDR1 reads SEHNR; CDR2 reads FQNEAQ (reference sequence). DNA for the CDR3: TGTGCCAGCAGCTTGACAGGGAGAAATTCACCCCTCCACTTT. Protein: CASSLTGRNSPLHF. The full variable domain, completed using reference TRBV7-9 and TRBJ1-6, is DTGVSQNPRHKITKRGQNVTFRCDPISEHNRLYWYRQTLGQGPEFLTYFQNEAQLEKSRLLSDRFSAERPKGSFSTLEIQRTEQGDSAMYLCASSLTGRNSPLHFGNGTRLTVT.

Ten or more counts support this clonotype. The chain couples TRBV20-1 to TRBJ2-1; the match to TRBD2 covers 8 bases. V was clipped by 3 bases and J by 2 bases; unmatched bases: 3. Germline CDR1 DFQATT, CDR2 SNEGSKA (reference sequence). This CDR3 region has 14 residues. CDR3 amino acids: CSASGRGTYNEQFF. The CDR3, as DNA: TGCAGTGCTAGCGGGAGGGGGACCTACAATGAGCAGTTCTTC.

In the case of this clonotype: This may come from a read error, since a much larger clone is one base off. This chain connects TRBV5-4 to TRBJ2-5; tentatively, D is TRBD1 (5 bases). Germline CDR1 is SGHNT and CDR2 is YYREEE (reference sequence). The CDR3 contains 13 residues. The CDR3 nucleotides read TGTGCCGGCACCCTGAAGGGGCAAGAGACACAGTACTTC. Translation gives CAGTLKGQETQYF. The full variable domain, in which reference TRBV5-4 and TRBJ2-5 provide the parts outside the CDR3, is ETGVTQSPTHLIKTRGQQVTLRCSSQSGHNTVSWYQQALGQGPQFIFQYYREEENGRGNFPPRFSGLQFPNYSSELNVNALELDDSALYLCAGTLKGQETQYFGPGTRLLVL.

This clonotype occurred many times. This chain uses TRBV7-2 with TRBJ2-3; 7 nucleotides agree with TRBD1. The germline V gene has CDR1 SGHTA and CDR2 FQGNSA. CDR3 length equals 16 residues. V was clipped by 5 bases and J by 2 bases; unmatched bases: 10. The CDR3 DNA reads TGTGCCAGCAGCGCCTTTCTGAGGGGGCTCACAGATACGCAGTATTTT. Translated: CASSAFLRGLTDTQYF.

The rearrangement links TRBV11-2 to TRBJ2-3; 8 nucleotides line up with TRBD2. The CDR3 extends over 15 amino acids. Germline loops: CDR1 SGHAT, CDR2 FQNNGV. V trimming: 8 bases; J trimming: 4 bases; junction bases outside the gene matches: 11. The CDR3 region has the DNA TGTGCCAGCTTCCAATTGCGGGGGGCCGCAGATACGCAGTATTTT. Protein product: CASFQLRGAADTQYF.

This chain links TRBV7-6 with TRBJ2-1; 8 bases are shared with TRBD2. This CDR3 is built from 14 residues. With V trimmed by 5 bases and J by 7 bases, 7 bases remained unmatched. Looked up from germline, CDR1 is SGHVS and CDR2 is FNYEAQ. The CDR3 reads CASSPTREANEQFF. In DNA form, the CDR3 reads TGTGCCAGCAGCCCTACGCGGGAGGCGAATGAGCAGTTCTTC.

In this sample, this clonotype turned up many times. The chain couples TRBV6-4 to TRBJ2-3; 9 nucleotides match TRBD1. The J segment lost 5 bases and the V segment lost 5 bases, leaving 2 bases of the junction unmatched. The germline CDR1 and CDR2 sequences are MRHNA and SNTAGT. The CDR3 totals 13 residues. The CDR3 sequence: CASSTGGEDTQYF. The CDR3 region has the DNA TGTGCCAGCAGTACAGGGGGCGAAGATACGCAGTATTTT.

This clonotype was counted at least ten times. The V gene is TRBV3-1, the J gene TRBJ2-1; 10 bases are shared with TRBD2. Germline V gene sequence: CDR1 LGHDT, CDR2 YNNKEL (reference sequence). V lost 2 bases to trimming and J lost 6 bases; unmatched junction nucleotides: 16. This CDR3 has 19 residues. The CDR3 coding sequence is TGTGCCAGCAGCCAACTGGTCGGGCTAGCGGGAGAGGCGAGCAATGAGCAGTTCTTC. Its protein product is CASSQLVGLAGEASNEQFF.

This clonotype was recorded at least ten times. CDR3 protein: CATSRPENQPQHF. In DNA, the CDR3 is TGTGCCACCAGCAGGCCCGAGAATCAGCCCCAGCATTTT. The chain combines TRBV15 with TRBJ1-5; D not resolved. With 3 bases removed from V and 4 bases from J, the gap between germline ends came to 7 bases. Per germline, CDR1 LNHNV and CDR2 YYDKDF (reference sequence). The CDR3 has 13 amino acids.

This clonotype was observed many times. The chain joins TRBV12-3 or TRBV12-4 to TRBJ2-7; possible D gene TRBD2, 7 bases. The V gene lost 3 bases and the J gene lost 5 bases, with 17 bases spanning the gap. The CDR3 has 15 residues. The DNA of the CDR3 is TGTGCCAGCAGTTTTGGGGGGGGGCTCATTGACGAGCAGTACTTC. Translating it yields CASSFGGGLIDEQYF.

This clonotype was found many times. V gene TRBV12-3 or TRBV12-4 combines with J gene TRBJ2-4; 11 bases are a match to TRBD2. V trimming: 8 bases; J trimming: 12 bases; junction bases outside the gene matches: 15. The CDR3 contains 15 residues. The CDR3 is CASGVLAGDFSTQYF. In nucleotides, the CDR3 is TGTGCCAGCGGGGTACTAGCGGGAGATTTTAGTACTCAGTACTTC.

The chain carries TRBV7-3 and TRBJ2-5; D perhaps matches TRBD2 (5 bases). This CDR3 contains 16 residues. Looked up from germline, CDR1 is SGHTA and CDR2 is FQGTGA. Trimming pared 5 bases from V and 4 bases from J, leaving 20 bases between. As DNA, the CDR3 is TGTGCCAGCAGCCTAAAACGGACTGGCTCCCTAGAGACCCAGTACTTC. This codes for CASSLKRTGSLETQYF.

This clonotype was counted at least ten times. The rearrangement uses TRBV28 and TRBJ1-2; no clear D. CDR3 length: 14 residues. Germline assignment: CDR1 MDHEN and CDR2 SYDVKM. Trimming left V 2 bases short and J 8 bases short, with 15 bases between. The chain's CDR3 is CASSLSSGVYGYTF. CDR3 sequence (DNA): TGTGCCAGCAGTTTAAGTTCCGGGGTGTACGGCTACACCTTC.

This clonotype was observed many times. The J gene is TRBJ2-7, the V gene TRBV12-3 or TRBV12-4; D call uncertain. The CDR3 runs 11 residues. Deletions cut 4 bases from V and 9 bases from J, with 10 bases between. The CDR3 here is CASSSTRRQYF. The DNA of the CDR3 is TGTGCCAGCAGTTCCACCCGGAGGCAGTACTTC.

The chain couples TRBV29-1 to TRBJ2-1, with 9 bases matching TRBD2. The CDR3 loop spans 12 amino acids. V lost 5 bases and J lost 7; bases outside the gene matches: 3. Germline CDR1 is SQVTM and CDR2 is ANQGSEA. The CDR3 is CSVRLAENEQFF. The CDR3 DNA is TGCAGCGTTCGACTAGCGGAAAATGAGCAGTTCTTC.

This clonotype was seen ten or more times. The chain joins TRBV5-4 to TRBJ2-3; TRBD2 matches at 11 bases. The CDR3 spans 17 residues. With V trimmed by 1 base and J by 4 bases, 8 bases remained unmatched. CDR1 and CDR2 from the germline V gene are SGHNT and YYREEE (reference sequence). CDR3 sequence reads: CASSLISGRGVADTQYF. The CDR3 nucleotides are TGTGCCAGCAGCTTGATTAGCGGGAGGGGAGTGGCAGATACGCAGTATTTT.